This T cell receptor (beta chain) was observed in a study of early T cells in non-severe SARS-CoV-2 infection. CDR1 LGHNA and CDR2 YSLEER come from the germline V gene. This CDR3 contains 15 residues. V gave up 4 bases and J gave up 0 bases; unmatched junction bases: 1. This clonotype was observed a handful of times. TCRdb used MiXCR to reprocess the 5' RACE reads, holding one entry per CDR3 protein. The data hold tens of thousands of distinct CDR3 sequences, with around 13% observed a single time. The chain carries TRBV4-3 and TRBJ2-2; TRBD2 matches 8 bases. Input material: whole blood. This receptor was identified in an adult who was a healthcare worker with PCR-confirmed SARS-CoV-2 infection or an uninfected control (not recorded which). The DNA of the CDR3 is TGCGCCAGCAGCCTTAGCGGGGCGAACACCGGGGAGCTGTTTTTT. This sequence encodes CASSLSGANTGELFF.